This T cell receptor beta chain was recorded in a study of blood T cells in healthy people across ages. Broader study findings: Fewer expanded clones and more diversity marked long-lived versus aged donors.

This CDR3 contains 16 residues. V dropped 8 bases and J dropped 1 base, with 22 bases sitting between them. The second PCR ran about 6 to 11 cycles with a sample-barcoded 5' primer and J-beta primers. TCRdb reprocessed the 5' RACE reads via MiXCR and lists one record per CDR3 protein. This sample has about 590,000 distinct CDR3 sequences; approximately 30% occur once, and the top ten carry 15% to 18%. As concerns this clonotype: Its antigen is still unknown.

This receptor was taken from a woman aged 80 or over in good health. Input material: blood. The V and J genes are TRBV5-3 and TRBJ2-7; the D gene could be TRBD1 or TRBD2 (6 bases each). TRBV5-3 has ORF status, its function being uncertain. The CDR3 coding sequence is TGTGCCAGCAGCCAAGATAGGGGGGAGGCTTCCTACGAGCAGTACTTC. Protein product: CASSQDRGEASYEQYF.